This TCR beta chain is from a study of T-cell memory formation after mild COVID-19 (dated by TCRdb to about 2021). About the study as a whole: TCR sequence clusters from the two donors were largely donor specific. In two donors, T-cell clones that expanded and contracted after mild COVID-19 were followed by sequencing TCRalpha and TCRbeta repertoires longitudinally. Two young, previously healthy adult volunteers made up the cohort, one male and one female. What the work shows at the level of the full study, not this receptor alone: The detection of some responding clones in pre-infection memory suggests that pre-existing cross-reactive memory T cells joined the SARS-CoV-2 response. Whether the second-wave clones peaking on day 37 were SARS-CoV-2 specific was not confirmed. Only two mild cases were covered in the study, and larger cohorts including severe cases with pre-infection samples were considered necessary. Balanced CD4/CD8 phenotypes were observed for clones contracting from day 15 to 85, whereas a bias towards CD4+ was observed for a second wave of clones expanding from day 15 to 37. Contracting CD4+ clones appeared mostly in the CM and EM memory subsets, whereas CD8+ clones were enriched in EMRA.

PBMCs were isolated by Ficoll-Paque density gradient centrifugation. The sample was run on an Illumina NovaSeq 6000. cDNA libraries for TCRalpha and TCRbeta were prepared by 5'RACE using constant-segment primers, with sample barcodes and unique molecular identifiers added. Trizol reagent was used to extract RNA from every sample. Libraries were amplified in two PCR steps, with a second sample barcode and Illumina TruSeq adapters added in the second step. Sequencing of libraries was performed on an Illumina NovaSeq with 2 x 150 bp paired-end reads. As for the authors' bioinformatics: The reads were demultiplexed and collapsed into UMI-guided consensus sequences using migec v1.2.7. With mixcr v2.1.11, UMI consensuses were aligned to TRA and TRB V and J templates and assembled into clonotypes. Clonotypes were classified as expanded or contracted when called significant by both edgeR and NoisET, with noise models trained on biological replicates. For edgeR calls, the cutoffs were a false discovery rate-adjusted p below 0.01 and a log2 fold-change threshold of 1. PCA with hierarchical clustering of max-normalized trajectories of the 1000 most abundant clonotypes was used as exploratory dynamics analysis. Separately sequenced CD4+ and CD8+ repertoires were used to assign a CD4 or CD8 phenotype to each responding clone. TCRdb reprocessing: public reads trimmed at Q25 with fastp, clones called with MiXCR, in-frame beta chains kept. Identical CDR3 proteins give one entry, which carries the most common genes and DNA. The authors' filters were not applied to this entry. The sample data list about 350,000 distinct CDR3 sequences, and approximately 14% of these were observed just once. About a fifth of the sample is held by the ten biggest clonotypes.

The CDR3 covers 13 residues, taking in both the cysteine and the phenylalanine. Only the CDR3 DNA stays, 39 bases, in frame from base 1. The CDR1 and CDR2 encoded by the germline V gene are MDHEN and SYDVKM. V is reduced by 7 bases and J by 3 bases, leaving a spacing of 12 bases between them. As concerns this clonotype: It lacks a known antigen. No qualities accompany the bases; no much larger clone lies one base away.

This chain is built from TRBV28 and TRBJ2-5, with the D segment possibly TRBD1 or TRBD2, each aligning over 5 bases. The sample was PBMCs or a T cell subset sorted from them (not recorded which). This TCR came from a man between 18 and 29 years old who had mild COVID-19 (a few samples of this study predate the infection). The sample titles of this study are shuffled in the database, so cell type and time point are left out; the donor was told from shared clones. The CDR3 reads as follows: CASTWGTKETQYF. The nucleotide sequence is TGTGCCAGCACATGGGGGACCAAAGAGACCCAGTACTTC.